The 11 T cell receptor beta chains in this list originate from one sample, sequenced in a study of shared clonotypes between healthy human individuals. TCRdb keeps only in-frame clones here, not all; method: immunoSEQ multiplex PCR. The sample carries about 2 million clones, around 96% recorded once. CD8 cells regarded as naive lacked CD45RO, were positively chosen for CCR7, and omitted terminally differentiated effector memory CD45RA+ cells. Material for sequencing was naive CD8+ T cells sorted from blood. These receptors were collected from a young man in good health.

This chain uses TRBV27 with TRBJ2-7; 8 bases fit TRBD2. V shed 3 bases, J shed 3 bases, and the junction held 10 bases outside the gene matches. The CDR3 length is 16 residues. Germline CDR1 reads MNHEY; CDR2 reads SMNVEV (reference sequence). CDR3 protein: CASSFSLLAENYEQYF. The CDR3 region has the DNA TGTGCCAGCAGTTTCTCGCTACTAGCGGAGAACTACGAGCAGTACTTC.

This chain links TRBV18 with TRBJ2-7; D is undetermined. From germline, CDR1 is KGHSH and CDR2 LQKENI. V was cut by 2 bases and J by 3 bases, with 23 bases left in between. The CDR3 length is 18 residues. The CDR3 coding sequence is TGTGCCAGCTCACCAAATCCAGGAGTTAATAGACTCGGCTACGAGCAGTACTTC. The encoded protein is CASSPNPGVNRLGYEQYF.

The chain employs TRBV29-1 and TRBJ2-2; no clear D. Per the germline V gene, CDR1 is SQVTM and CDR2 is ANQGSEA. V lost 2 bases to trimming and J lost 5 bases, with 9 bases between them. This CDR3 has 13 amino acids. The CDR3 protein is CSVEKMATGELFF. In nucleotides, the CDR3 is TGCAGCGTTGAAAAAATGGCTACCGGGGAGCTGTTTTTT.

The rearrangement joins TRBV7-9 to TRBJ2-1, with a tentative D call TRBD2 (6 bases). The CDR3 is 16 residues long. V was clipped by 6 bases and J by 1 base, with 16 bases between them. Germline CDR1 and CDR2: SEHNR and FQNEAQ (reference sequence). CDR3 in DNA: TGTGCCAGCAGAGCCACCGGGACTTCTTCCTACAATGAGCAGTTCTTC. Amino acids: CASRATGTSSYNEQFF.

The chain carries TRBV7-6 and TRBJ2-2; tentative D call: TRBD1 (5 bases). Germline CDR1 is SGHVS and CDR2 is FNYEAQ. The CDR3 has 13 amino acids. V gave up 1 base and J gave up 8 bases, with 8 bases separating them. The CDR3 nucleotides are TGTGCCAGCAGCTTAGTGCAGGGTGGGGAGCTGTTTTTT. It translates to CASSLVQGGELFF.

V usage is TRBV7-2 and J usage is TRBJ2-1; D gene ambiguous. Germline assignment: CDR1 SGHTA and CDR2 FQGNSA. The V gene lost 6 bases and the J gene lost 12 bases, with 18 bases spanning the gap. The CDR3 contains 13 residues. CDR3 nucleotides: TGTGCCAGCAGTTCCGGGCCCTCCGACTGGCAGTTCTTC. Its protein is CASSSGPSDWQFF. The variable domain in full, completed from reference TRBV7-2 and TRBJ2-1, reads GAGVSQSPSNKVTEKGKDVELRCDPISGHTALYWYRQSLGQGLEFLIYFQGNSAPDKSGLPSDRFSAERTGGSVSTLTIQRTQQEDSAVYLCASSSGPSDWQFFGPGTRLTVL.

This chain links TRBV30 with TRBJ2-2; tentatively, D is TRBD2 (5 bases). Looked up from germline, CDR1 is GTSNPN and CDR2 is SVGIG (reference sequence). Trimming cost V 4 bases and J 1 base, with 10 bases left between them. This CDR3 is 14 amino acids long. The CDR3 reads CAWTLRGNTGELFF. CDR3 in DNA: TGTGCCTGGACCTTACGGGGGAACACCGGGGAGCTGTTTTTT.

V usage is TRBV7-2 and J usage is TRBJ2-1, with D possibly being TRBD2 (6 bases). V was trimmed by 3 bases and J by 5 bases, leaving 14 bases between them. Per the germline V gene, CDR1 is SGHTA and CDR2 is FQGNSA. CDR3 length: 15 amino acids. The CDR3 nucleotides read TGTGCCAGCAGCTTTTTCCCGGGGGTGAACAATGAGCAGTTCTTC. This sequence encodes CASSFFPGVNNEQFF.

The chain links TRBV5-1 to TRBJ1-1; 12 bases agree with TRBD1. V shed 6 bases and J 5 bases; nucleotides not matched to a gene: 11. Germline loops: CDR1 SGHRS, CDR2 YFSETQ. The CDR3 spans 16 residues. As DNA, the CDR3 is TGCGCCAGCATAAGTGGGACAGGGGGCGAGGGGACTGAAGCTTTCTTT. Its protein product is CASISGTGGEGTEAFF. Full variable domain (missing parts from reference TRBV5-1 and TRBJ1-1): KAGVTQTPRYLIKTRGQQVTLSCSPISGHRSVSWYQQTPGQGLQFLFEYFSETQRNKGNFPGRFSGRQFSNSRSEMNVSTLELGDSALYLCASISGTGGEGTEAFFGQGTRLTVV.

The chain carries TRBV2 and TRBJ2-7; tentative D call: TRBD2 (6 bases). The length of the CDR3 is 16 residues. CDR1 and CDR2 (germline): SNHLY, FYNNEI. Trimming cost V 4 bases and J 0 bases, with 16 bases left between them. DNA for the CDR3: TGTGCCAGCAGTGTCCCCGGTACCGGGAGCTCCTACGAGCAGTACTTC. Protein sequence: CASSVPGTGSSYEQYF.

Note on this clone: In the same sample, other DNA sequences code for this CDR3. The chain couples TRBV5-1 to TRBJ2-2; D is undetermined. The CDR3 extends over 12 amino acids. Deletions cut 5 bases from V and 2 bases from J, with 4 bases between. Germline-derived CDR1 and CDR2 are SGHRS and YFSETQ. The CDR3 here is CASSLNTGELFF. CDR3 DNA: TGCGCCAGCAGTCTTAACACCGGGGAGCTGTTTTTT.